The rows below give T cell receptor beta chains drawn from one sample of a study of prognosis after radiotherapy for stage I lung cancer. Each CDR3 protein is one row after TCRdb ran MiXCR on the multiplex PCR reads. The data hold tens of thousands of distinct CDR3 sequences, with approximately 40% observed a single time. Sequenced material: PBMCs, taken before or after stereotactic body radiation therapy (not recorded which). These receptors all come from a donor aged 50 or older with non-small cell lung cancer. Both conserved end residues are part of each CDR3. The order of the fields is clone size, D gene, V gene, J gene, CDR3 DNA, CDR3 protein. The D gene is left open where the match is weak. Only some rows state a clone size, as once, few, many or a class for expanded clones.

>many|TRBD1|TRBV4-1|TRBJ1-5
TGCGCCAGCAGCCTAGGGGACAGTAGCAATCAGCCCCAGCATTTT
CASSLGDSSNQPQHF
>many|TRBD2|TRBV7-2|TRBJ2-6
TGTGCCAGCAGCTCAACTAGCGCTGGGGCCAACGTCCTGACTTTC
CASSSTSAGANVLTF
>many|TRBD1|TRBV6-2/TRBV6-3|TRBJ1-2
TGTGCCAGCAGTTCCCCCACAGGGGCCGGCCACTATGGCTACACCTTC
CASSSPTGAGHYGYTF
>many|NA|TRBV20-1|TRBJ2-3
TGCAGTGCTAGAGATGGGGCAGGGGAGGGAGATACGCAGTATTTT
CSARDGAGEGDTQYF
>NA|NA|TRBV10-3|TRBJ1-6
TGTGCCATCAGTGAGTATGGAACGAGCTCCTATAATTCACCCCTCCACTTT
CAISEYGTSSYNSPLHF
>many|NA|TRBV5-1|TRBJ2-7
TGCGCCAGCAGATCGGAAAGGAGCTCCTACGAGCAGTACTTC
CASRSERSSYEQYF
>many|TRBD2|TRBV4-2|TRBJ2-7
TGTGCCAGCAGCCAAGGTGATAGCGGGAGGAGCTACGAGCAGTACTTC
CASSQGDSGRSYEQYF
>many|NA|TRBV11-2|TRBJ2-1
TGTGCCAGCAACCAACGCCGGGACGGGGACAATGAGCAGTTCTTC
CASNQRRDGDNEQFF
>many|TRBD2|TRBV20-1|TRBJ2-1
TGCAGTGCTAGAGATCGGGGCGGGAGGCTGAACAATGAGCAGTTCTTC
CSARDRGGRLNNEQFF
>medium-sized|TRBD2|TRBV28|TRBJ2-2
TGTGCCAGCAGTCCTCTAGGACTAGCGGGAGACACCGGGGAGCTGTTTTTT
CASSPLGLAGDTGELFF
>NA|NA|TRBV6-2/TRBV6-3|TRBJ1-2
TGTGCCATCACGCCGGACGGTCCTCTAGGCTACACCTTC
CAITPDGPLGYTF
>NA|TRBD2|TRBV4-1|TRBJ2-6
TGCGCCAGCAGCCCCAGACTAGCGGTCTACTCTGGGGCCAACGTCCTGACTTTC
CASSPRLAVYSGANVLTF
>few|NA|TRBV6-1|TRBJ1-5
TGTGCCAGCAGTGAAAGCTCCGGCCAGCCCCAGCATTTT
CASSESSGQPQHF
>NA|NA|TRBV5-1|TRBJ2-6
TGCGCCACTGGCTTCGGGGGTTCCTCTGGGGCCAACGTCCTGACTTTC
CATGFGGSSGANVLTF
>NA|NA|TRBV28|TRBJ2-2
TGTGCCAGCAGTTTCTCTCCGGGACATAGGAACACCGGGGAGCTGTTTTTT
CASSFSPGHRNTGELFF
>many|TRBD1|TRBV6-1|TRBJ1-1
TGTGCCAGCACCCTAACCGGGACAGGGGGCACTGAAGCTTTCTTT
CASTLTGTGGTEAFF
>NA|NA|TRBV7-9|TRBJ2-1
TGTGCCAGCGGTCGCCCTTATGAGCAGTTCTTC
CASGRPYEQFF
>many|NA|TRBV27|TRBJ1-2
TGTGCCAGCAGTTTACAGACCCCAGGGGCGGATGGCTACACCTTC
CASSLQTPGADGYTF
>many|NA|TRBV18|TRBJ2-2
TGTGCCAGCTCACCACAACAGAACACCGGGGAGCTGTTTTTT
CASSPQQNTGELFF
>many|NA|TRBV2|TRBJ1-2
TGTGCCAGCAGAGGCGGGGGGCCTCGGATTGGCTACACCTTC
CASRGGGPRIGYTF
>NA|NA|TRBV6-9|TRBJ2-2
TGTGCCAGAAGTTGGGACTTCACGGTGGACACCGGGGAGGTGTTTTTT
CARSWDFTVDTGEVFF
>NA|NA|TRBV18|TRBJ2-2
TGTGCCAGCTCACCGCGGAGGGGACTTAACACCGGGGAGCTGTTTTTT
CASSPRRGLNTGELFF
>many|NA|TRBV7-2|TRBJ1-2
TGTGCCAGCAGCGCTAATGACTATGGCTACACCTTC
CASSANDYGYTF
>NA|NA|TRBV7-9|TRBJ2-2
TGTGCCAGCAGCTTTAACACCGGGGAGCTGTTTTTT
CASSFNTGELFF